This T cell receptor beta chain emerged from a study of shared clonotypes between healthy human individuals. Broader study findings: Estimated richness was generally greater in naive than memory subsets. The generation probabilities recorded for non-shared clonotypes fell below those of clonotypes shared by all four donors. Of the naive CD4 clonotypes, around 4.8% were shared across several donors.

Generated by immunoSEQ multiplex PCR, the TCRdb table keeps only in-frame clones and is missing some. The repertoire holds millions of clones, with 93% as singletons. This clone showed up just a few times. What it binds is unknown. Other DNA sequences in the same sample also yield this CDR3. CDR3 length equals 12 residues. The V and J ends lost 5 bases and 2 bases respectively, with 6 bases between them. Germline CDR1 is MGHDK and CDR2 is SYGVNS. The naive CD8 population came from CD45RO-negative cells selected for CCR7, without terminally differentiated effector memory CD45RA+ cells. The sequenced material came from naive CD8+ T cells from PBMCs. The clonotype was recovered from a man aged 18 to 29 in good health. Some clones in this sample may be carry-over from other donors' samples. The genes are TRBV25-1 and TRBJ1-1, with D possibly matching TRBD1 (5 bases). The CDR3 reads CASSRGNTEAFF. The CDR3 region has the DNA TGTGCCAGCAGTAGGGGTAACACTGAAGCTTTCTTT.